Following are 25 T cell receptor beta chains from one sample sequenced in a study of regulatory T cells in long-lasting Graves disease. Noted time point: persistent/refractory GD, antithyroid drugs over 5 years with positive TRAb. The TCR library was prepared using RNA isolated from PBMCs. Libraries of TCR beta came from iRepertoire HTBI primers plus Arm-PCR of CDR3 regions. TCRdb re-analysed the multiplex PCR reads in MiXCR, keeping a single row per CDR3 protein. The sample yields around 400,000 distinct CDR3 sequences, around 20% seen once. The specimen comprised peripheral blood mononuclear cells (PBMCs), sampled when the disease was refractory, from a patient treated with antithyroid drugs. The source is a female donor with Graves disease.

This clonotype showed up many times. The J gene is TRBJ2-7, the V gene TRBV6-2 or TRBV6-3; D gene unclear. This CDR3 is built from 13 residues. The V and J ends lost 6 bases and 1 base respectively, with 10 bases between them. CDR1 and CDR2 from the germline V gene are MNHEY and SVGEGT. CDR3 loop: CASSWGTSYEQYF. The CDR3 DNA is TGTGCCAGCAGCTGGGGTACTTCCTACGAGCAGTACTTC.

The chain couples TRBV5-1 to TRBJ1-6; D remains ambiguous. Germline V gene data show CDR1 as SGHRS and CDR2 as YFSETQ. V was shortened by 2 bases and J by 7 bases, with 10 bases between the two germline ends. The CDR3 sequence is 14 residues long. The CDR3 DNA reads TGCGCCAGCAGCTTAAACGAGGGAAATTCACCCCTCCACTTT. Residues: CASSLNEGNSPLHF.

This clonotype was counted many times. The chain carries TRBV27 and TRBJ2-5, with 9 bases aligning to TRBD1. The germline CDR1 and CDR2 sequences are MNHEY and SMNVEV (reference sequence). Germline trimming cut 6 bases from V and 1 base from J; bases unmatched to any gene: 6. The CDR3 runs to 15 residues. The CDR3 DNA follows: TGTGCCAGCAGCCCCGACAGGGGGTTCCAAGAGACCCAGTACTTC. Protein: CASSPDRGFQETQYF.

This clonotype appeared a single time. The gene calls are TRBV3-1 and TRBJ2-2; TRBD2 aligns across 11 bases. The CDR3 has 17 amino acids. Germline lookup yields CDR1 LGHDT and CDR2 YNNKEL (reference sequence). The junction had 4 bases not matched to a gene; V was cut back by 1 base and J by 3 bases. Here the CDR3 reads CASSQVAGGPYTGELFF. CDR3 bases: TGTGCCAGCAGCCAAGTAGCGGGAGGGCCGTACACCGGGGAGCTGTTTTTT.

This clonotype has more than one count but fewer than ten. The chain carries TRBV4-1 and TRBJ1-2; D is uncertain. The V end was cut by 0 bases, the J end by 4 bases, with 15 bases between. The CDR3 spans 16 residues. Germline CDR1 is MGHRA and CDR2 is YSYEKL. DNA of the CDR3: TGCGCCAGCAGCCAAGATCAGGACCTGTGGGTCTATGGCTACACCTTC. Translation gives CASSQDQDLWVYGYTF.

This clonotype was observed at least ten times. A junction boundary mismatches the germline segment, possibly from a read error. The chain uses TRBV10-1 and TRBJ2-7; D is possibly TRBD1 (8 bases). The CDR3 length is 13 residues. Germline V gene lookup returns CDR1 WNHNN and CDR2 SYGVQD (reference sequence). The CDR3 loop is CASSPDRGGEQYF. CDR3 nucleotides: TGTGCCAGCAGTCCCGACAGGGGAGGGGAGCAGTACTTC.

A remark on this clonotype: One junction end disagrees with the germline gene, perhaps due to a read error. The DNA of the CDR3 is TGTGCCTGGGAATTGGGGGATCGACGTGCGGTGTTT. This sequence encodes CAWELGDRRAVF. The chain is built from TRBV30 and TRBJ1-6; D perhaps matches TRBD1 (5 bases). This CDR3 comprises 12 residues. Germline V CDR1 and CDR2: GTSNPN, SVGIG (reference sequence).

The chain has TRBV20-1 and TRBJ2-5; TRBD1 matches at 8 bases. Trimming cost V 2 bases and J 5 bases; bases outside gene matches: 10. The germline V gene encodes CDR1 DFQATT and CDR2 SNEGSKA (reference sequence). CDR3 length: 15 residues. CDR3 sequence: CSARTDRAGGETQYF. The CDR3 bases are TGCAGTGCTAGAACGGACAGGGCCGGGGGCGAGACCCAGTACTTC.

The chain links TRBV7-2 to TRBJ1-5; TRBD1 is a possible D gene (5 bases). Germline V gene data show CDR1 as SGHTA and CDR2 as FQGNSA. Trimming stripped 1 base from V and 6 bases from J, with 13 bases between. The CDR3 loop spans 15 amino acids. Here the CDR3 DNA reads TGTGCCAGCAGCTTAGAGGGGTCCGTTGGTCAGCCCCAGCATTTT. Translated: CASSLEGSVGQPQHF.

Many counts were recorded for this clonotype. CDR3 residues: CASSWSGTYEQYF. CDR3 DNA sequence: TGTGCCAGCAGTTGGAGCGGGACCTACGAGCAGTACTTC. The chain combines TRBV12-3 or TRBV12-4 with TRBJ2-7, with TRBD2 matching over 7 bases. The V and J ends lost 4 bases and 2 bases, in that order; junction bases with no gene match: 2. The CDR3 spans 13 residues.

This clonotype was seen at least ten times. The rearrangement uses TRBV2 and TRBJ2-3, with 9 bases fitting TRBD2. The V segment lost 5 bases and the J segment 0 bases; nucleotides outside the gene matches: 3. The CDR3 totals 15 residues. From germline, CDR1 is SNHLY and CDR2 FYNNEI. The CDR3 region has the DNA TGTGCCAGCAGTACAACTAGCGGGAGCACAGATACGCAGTATTTT. Residues: CASSTTSGSTDTQYF.

The chain carries TRBV20-1 and TRBJ1-6; no firm D call. Between the trimmed V and J ends, which lost 0 bases and 8 bases, there was a span of 14 bases. The length of the CDR3 is 15 residues. CDR1 DFQATT and CDR2 SNEGSKA come from the germline V gene (reference sequence). CDR3 bases: TGCAGTGCTAGAGATTGGGCCGAGGAATATTCACCCCTCCACTTT. Translated, it gives CSARDWAEEYSPLHF.

Concerning this clonotype itself: At one of its ends the junction is not consistent with the germline gene, which may arise from a read error. The gene calls are TRBV27 and TRBJ2-3; D might be TRBD1 or TRBD2, each matching 5 bases. Germline CDR1 MNHEY, CDR2 SMNVEV (reference sequence). The CDR3 totals 16 residues. For the CDR3, the DNA is TGTGCCAGCGGTTTCCAGGGACGATCTAGCACAGATACGCAGTATTTT. Its translation is CASGFQGRSSTDTQYF.

This clonotype was seen a few times. The V and J genes are TRBV7-2 and TRBJ1-5; 12 bases map to TRBD1. After removal of 5 bases from V and 2 bases from J, the junction contained 4 bases not matched to a gene. Germline V CDR1 and CDR2: SGHTA, FQGNSA. The CDR3 is 16 residues long. In nucleotides, the CDR3 is TGTGCCAGCAGCGGAGGGACAGGGGGCGGCAATCAGCCCCAGCATTTT. Encoded protein: CASSGGTGGGNQPQHF.

V is TRBV27 and J is TRBJ2-3, with TRBD2 matching over 9 bases. The CDR3 is 17 residues long. V lost 2 bases and J lost 3; bases outside the gene matches: 9. Germline V gives CDR1 MNHEY, CDR2 SMNVEV (reference sequence). CDR3 in DNA: TGTGCCAGCAGTTTACAAACTAGCGGGTGGGAAACAGATACGCAGTATTTT. This translates into CASSLQTSGWETDTQYF.

This clonotype has only one observation. The rearrangement uses TRBV19 and TRBJ2-7; 7 nucleotides align to TRBD1. Germline V lookup: CDR1 LNHDA, CDR2 SQIVND (reference sequence). There are 17 residues in the CDR3. J was trimmed by 2 bases and V by 4 bases; bases with no gene match: 14. This CDR3 is CASSRIGDSKNTYEQYF. The CDR3 coding sequence is TGTGCCAGTAGTAGGATTGGGGACAGCAAGAATACCTACGAGCAGTACTTC. The full variable domain, rest sourced from reference TRBV19 and TRBJ2-7, is DGGITQSPKYLFRKEGQNVTLSCEQNLNHDAMYWYRQDPGQGLRLIYYSQIVNDFQKGDIAEGYSVSREKKESFPLTVTSAQKNPTAFYLCASSRIGDSKNTYEQYFGPGTRLTVT.

J is TRBJ2-4 and V is TRBV5-8, with 8 bases matching TRBD2. The CDR3 loop spans 14 amino acids. V lost 0 bases, J lost 7 bases, and 3 bases stayed unmatched. Germline CDR1 is SGHTS and CDR2 is YDEGEE. CDR3 nucleotides: TGTGCCAGCAGCTTGGGGACTAGCTACAACATTCAGTACTTC. This translates into CASSLGTSYNIQYF.

There are a few counts of this clonotype. V gene TRBV28 combines with J gene TRBJ2-7, with TRBD2 as a possible D gene (6 bases). This CDR3 spans 17 amino acids. V lost 4 bases and J 2 bases, leaving 21 bases between the germline ends. Germline V gene lookup returns CDR1 MDHEN and CDR2 SYDVKM. The CDR3 bases are TGTGCCAGCAGTTCCCCGCGGGGCAGAAACCTTGCCTACGAGCAGTACTTC. Amino acids: CASSSPRGRNLAYEQYF. Complete variable domain (other parts from reference TRBV28 and TRBJ2-7): DVKVTQSSRYLVKRTGEKVFLECVQDMDHENMFWYRQDPGLGLRLIYFSYDVKMKEKGDIPEGYSVSREKKERFSLILESASTNQTSMYLCASSSPRGRNLAYEQYFGPGTRLTVT.

Here the CDR3 reads CASSYSREVNTEAFF. CDR3 bases: TGTGCCAGCAGTTACTCTCGGGAGGTGAACACTGAAGCTTTCTTT. The chain combines TRBV6-9 with TRBJ1-1; D is ambiguous. This CDR3 has 15 residues. Germline CDR1 and CDR2: MNHGY and SVAAGI. Trimming took off 3 bases at V and 0 bases at J, with 11 bases between the two ends.

The chain recombines TRBV30 with TRBJ1-4, with unresolved D. Germline loops: CDR1 GTSNPN, CDR2 SVGIG (reference sequence). With 1 base removed from V and 3 bases from J, the gap between germline ends came to 12 bases. The CDR3 covers 15 residues. The CDR3 sequence: CAWSGGVTANEKLFF. The CDR3 bases are TGTGCCTGGAGTGGTGGGGTCACAGCTAATGAAAAACTGTTTTTT.

This clonotype was seen repeatedly, ten times or more. The gene calls are TRBV12-3 or TRBV12-4 and TRBJ2-5; D not resolved. V shed 6 bases and J shed 3 bases, with 11 bases lying between them. The CDR3 sequence is 13 residues long. CDR3 in amino acids: CASRIPEEETQYF. CDR3 DNA sequence: TGTGCCAGCAGGATACCCGAGGAAGAGACCCAGTACTTC.

Concerning this clonotype: This sequence may be a read error, since a much larger clone differs from it by one base. The chain employs TRBV27 and TRBJ2-7, with 8 bases aligning to TRBD1. The CDR3 runs 15 residues. Germline V lookup: CDR1 MNHEY, CDR2 SMNVEV (reference sequence). The CDR3 is CASSFSPGQVNEQCF. In DNA, the CDR3 is TGTGCCAGCAGTTTTTCCCCGGGACAGGTAAACGAGCAGTGCTTC.

This clonotype was observed at least ten times. This chain connects TRBV6-2 or TRBV6-3 to TRBJ2-7; D is possibly TRBD1 or TRBD2 (6 bases each). Germline-derived CDR1 and CDR2 are MNHEY and SVGEGT. There are 16 residues in the CDR3. Trimming left V 0 bases short and J 3 bases short, with 15 bases between. The DNA for the CDR3 is TGTGCCAGCAGTTACTCCCGACCCGGAGGGGGCTACGAGCAGTACTTC. This encodes CASSYSRPGGGYEQYF.

As for this clonotype: A much larger clone is a single base away; this may be a read error. The CDR3 does not close with the conserved phenylalanine or tryptophan, likely indicating a read error. The chain employs TRBV3-1 and TRBJ2-5; D is perhaps TRBD1 (6 bases). Germline-derived CDR1 and CDR2 are LGHDT and YNNKEL (reference sequence). Trimming removed 0 bases at V and 1 base at J, with 6 bases between. The CDR3 extends over 14 amino acids. CDR3 in amino acids: CASSQDRGQETQYL. The CDR3, as DNA: TGTGCCAGCAGCCAAGACAGGGGCCAAGAGACCCAGTACCTC.

The chain is built from TRBV4-2 and TRBJ2-5; 10 bases match TRBD2. The length of the CDR3 is 16 residues. Germline-derived CDR1 and CDR2 are LGHNA and YNFKEQ. Trimming took 4 bases from V and 5 from J; bases not matched to a gene: 10. CDR3 sequence: CASSPKVAGGGETQYF. The CDR3, as DNA: TGTGCCAGCAGCCCAAAGGTAGCGGGAGGAGGTGAGACCCAGTACTTC.